This T cell receptor (beta chain) originates from a study of blood T cell repertoires in COVID-19. As for the study in general: Spain, Italy and the United States supplied samples that represented acute and convalescent COVID-19. The analysed material was cDNA or gDNA that came from T cells, B-cell-depleted T cells, or PBMCs.

The V and J ends lost 9 bases and 2 bases respectively, with 17 bases between them. Germline loops: CDR1 SGHNT, CDR2 YYREEE (reference sequence). The CDR3 has 14 residues. In the original analysis: Reference gene primers were amplified, and this amplification served to estimate nucleated cell counts. The protocol was immunoSEQ multiplex PCR, while the TCRdb copy is restricted to in-frame clones and leaves out a portion. V and J calls and clone size are copied from that table; D and trimming were computed from the DNA. The data contain 30,000 to 35,000 clones, 83% of them seen just once; the ten biggest clones take up approximately 3.3%. Only one count was recorded for this clone.

This chain connects TRBV5-4 to TRBJ2-5; D is possibly TRBD1 (5 bases). The sequencing sample was made of peripheral blood. This TCR was sampled from a man aged 50-59 years with acute or convalescent COVID-19. As DNA, the CDR3 is TGTGCCATCTCTATTCGGACACGGCAAGAGACCCAGTACTTC. Protein sequence: CAISIRTRQETQYF.